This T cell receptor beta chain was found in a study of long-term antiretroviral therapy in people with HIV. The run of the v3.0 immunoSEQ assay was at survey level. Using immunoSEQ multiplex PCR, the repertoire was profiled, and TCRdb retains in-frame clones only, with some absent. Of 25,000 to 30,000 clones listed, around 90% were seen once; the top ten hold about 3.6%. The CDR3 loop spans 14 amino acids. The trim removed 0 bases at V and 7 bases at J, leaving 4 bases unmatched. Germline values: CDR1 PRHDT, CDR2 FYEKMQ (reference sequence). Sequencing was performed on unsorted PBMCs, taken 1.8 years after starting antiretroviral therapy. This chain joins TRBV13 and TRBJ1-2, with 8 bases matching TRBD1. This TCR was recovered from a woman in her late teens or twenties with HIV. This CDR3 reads CASSLGQGAGGYTF. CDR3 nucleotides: TGTGCCAGCAGCTTAGGGCAGGGGGCTGGTGGCTACACCTTC.